The 15 T cell receptor beta chains below come from one sample, sequenced in a study of identical twins. In TCRdb, the 5' RACE reads were re-called with MiXCR into one record per CDR3 protein. The sample consists of 1.5 million to 2 million distinct CDR3 sequences, more than 30% of them appearing once. The sample comprised cord blood. The receptors stem from a newborn girl in good health.

This clonotype appeared once. This chain joins TRBV7-2 and TRBJ2-5; D ambiguous. The CDR3 loop spans 12 amino acids. Germline CDR1 reads SGHTA; CDR2 reads FQGNSA. The V end was cut by 4 bases, the J end by 5 bases, with 8 bases between. The CDR3 protein is CASSSASETQYF. The CDR3 coding sequence is TGTGCCAGCAGCTCAGCGTCCGAGACCCAGTACTTC.

This rearrangement joins TRBV30 to TRBJ2-1; possibly TRBD2 for D (5 bases). V was clipped by 1 base and J by 0 bases, with 10 bases between them. This CDR3 is 15 amino acids long. CDR1 GTSNPN and CDR2 SVGIG come from the germline V gene (reference sequence). The CDR3 sequence: CAWSAGEGSYNEQFF. The CDR3 DNA follows: TGTGCCTGGAGTGCTGGAGAGGGCTCCTACAATGAGCAGTTCTTC.

This rearrangement joins TRBV4-1 to TRBJ2-5; weak D call: TRBD1 (5 bases). The CDR3 spans 16 residues. Trimming removed 0 bases from V and 11 bases from J, with 22 bases in between. Germline CDR1 MGHRA, CDR2 YSYEKL. The CDR3 spells CASSQEPRQLYNEQYF. CDR3 sequence (DNA): TGCGCCAGCAGCCAAGAGCCCCGACAGCTTTACAATGAGCAGTACTTC.

The CDR3 DNA reads as TGTGCCAGCAGTCCCAGGACAGCCCTCTTTTATGGCTACACCTTC. Amino acid sequence: CASSPRTALFYGYTF. The rearrangement links TRBV28 to TRBJ1-2; possibly TRBD1 for D (6 bases). There are 15 residues in the CDR3. V lost 5 bases, J lost 5 bases, and 18 bases lay in between. Germline CDR1 MDHEN, CDR2 SYDVKM.

This chain links TRBV5-1 with TRBJ2-7; the D gene is possibly TRBD2 (6 bases). Gene TRBJ2-4 matches the end of the DNA better, so the J call may be wrong. Germline assignment: CDR1 SGHRS and CDR2 YFSETQ. CDR3 length: 15 amino acids. CDR3: CASSSQKGGENIQYF. CDR3 sequence (DNA): TGCGCCAGCAGCTCCCAGAAGGGAGGCGAAAACATTCAGTACTTC.

Only one count was recorded for this clonotype. The genes are TRBV20-1 and TRBJ1-3; 9 bases line up with TRBD1. The CDR3 runs to 15 residues. J lost 4 bases, V lost 0 bases, and 4 bases had no gene match. CDR1 and CDR2 (germline): DFQATT, SNEGSKA (reference sequence). The CDR3 sequence is CSARERTGVGNTIYF. The CDR3 DNA follows: TGCAGTGCTAGAGAGCGGACAGGGGTGGGAAACACCATATATTTT.

This clonotype was counted a single time. This rearrangement joins TRBV6-1 to TRBJ2-1; D not resolved. The J call may be wrong; the DNA end is better matched by TRBJ2-7. Germline V CDR1 and CDR2: MNHNS, SASEGT. The CDR3 has 14 residues. The CDR3 region is CASGPGFSYNEQYF. CDR3 DNA: TGTGCCAGCGGTCCGGGCTTCTCCTACAATGAGCAGTACTTC.

V gene TRBV28 combines with J gene TRBJ1-2; TRBD1 is a possible D gene (6 bases). CDR1 MDHEN and CDR2 SYDVKM come from the germline V gene. The CDR3 totals 12 residues. V gave up 5 bases and J gave up 8 bases, with 12 bases separating them. The DNA of the CDR3 is TGTGCCAGCAGTACGAGGACAGCCGGCTACACCTTC. Translated: CASSTRTAGYTF.

This clonotype was found a few times. This sequence joins TRBV7-2 and TRBJ2-1, with 10 bases fitting TRBD2. Germline assignment: CDR1 SGHTA and CDR2 FQGNSA. After removal of 5 bases from V and 1 base from J, the junction contained 14 bases not matched to a gene. CDR3 length: 19 amino acids. CDR3 in amino acids: CASSRPLAGALSSYNEQFF. The CDR3 bases are TGTGCCAGCAGCAGACCCCTAGCGGGGGCCCTTTCATCCTACAATGAGCAGTTCTTC.

The V call is TRBV6-1, the J call TRBJ1-6, with 7 bases identical to TRBD1. CDR3 length: 14 residues. Trimming at V came to 7 bases and at J to 7 bases, leaving 7 bases not matched to a gene. Germline V CDR1 and CDR2: MNHNS, SASEGT. CDR3: CASNPTGTNSPLHF. The DNA for the CDR3 is TGTGCCAGCAACCCGACAGGGACCAATTCACCCCTCCACTTT.

The V and J genes are TRBV5-1 and TRBJ2-7; D not resolved. V was trimmed by 0 bases and J by 2 bases, leaving 12 bases between them. This CDR3 contains 15 residues. Per the germline V gene, CDR1 is SGHRS and CDR2 is YFSETQ. The CDR3 loop is CASSLVLGNPYEQYF. The CDR3 bases are TGCGCCAGCAGCTTGGTTTTGGGGAACCCCTACGAGCAGTACTTC.

The chain recombines TRBV9 with TRBJ2-3; D might be TRBD1 or TRBD2, each matching 6 bases. This CDR3 has 14 amino acids. Germline CDR1 is SGDLS and CDR2 is YYNGEE. Between the trimmed V and J ends, which lost 0 bases and 5 bases, there was a span of 10 bases. The CDR3 bases are TGTGCCAGCAGCGTAGGAGGGGGGAGAGATACGCAGTATTTT. Translation gives CASSVGGGRDTQYF.

In regard to this clonotype: An end of the junction differs from the germline gene, which may be a read error. This chain joins TRBV28 and TRBJ2-2; TRBD1 agrees at 10 bases. This CDR3 has 17 residues. Germline V lookup: CDR1 MDHEN, CDR2 SYDVKM. The CDR3 DNA is TGTGCCAGCAGCCCCTATCCGGGGACAGGGGACACCGGGGAACTGTTTTTT. It specifies CASSPYPGTGDTGELFF. Variable domain in full (rest from reference TRBV28 and TRBJ2-2): DVKVTQSSRYLVKRTGEKVFLECVQDMDHENMFWYRQDPGLGLRLIYFSYDVKMKEKGDIPEGYSVSREKKERFSLILESASTNQTSMYLCASSPYPGTGDTGELFFGEGSRLTVL.

The chain has TRBV25-1 and TRBJ2-3; no reliable D call. This CDR3 comprises 12 residues. Germline loops: CDR1 MGHDK, CDR2 SYGVNS. Trimming took 6 bases from V and 6 from J, leaving 10 bases between them. The CDR3 DNA follows: TGTGCCAGCAGGCAGTCCGGGGATACGCAGTATTTT. Translation: CASRQSGDTQYF.

This clonotype turned up a few times. The germline gene is not matched at one end of the junction; a read error may be the cause. The chain uses TRBV7-6 and TRBJ2-7; tentatively, D is TRBD2 (6 bases). From germline, CDR1 is SGHVS and CDR2 FNYEAQ. The CDR3 has 14 amino acids. CDR3 nucleotide sequence: TGTGCCAGCAGAAGTAAGGACTACTCCTCCGAGCAGTACTTC. Its translation: CASRSKDYSSEQYF. Variable domain in full (rest from reference TRBV7-6 and TRBJ2-7): GAGVSQSPRYKVTKRGQDVALRCDPISGHVSLYWYRQALGQGPEFLTYFNYEAQQDKSGLPNDRFSAERPEGSISTLTIQRTEQRDSAMYRCASRSKDYSSEQYFGPGTRLTVT.